The next 31 T cell receptor beta chains were all read from a single sample in a study of beta chain features in type 1 diabetes. Study findings and constraints: Within each of all four CD4+ subsets, Type 1 diabetes patients had TCRB CDR3s that were moderately but significantly shorter.

For these receptors, no antigen is known. cDNA synthesis used the whole RNA isolate, giving expressed TCRB sequences. The data were produced by immunoSEQ multiplex PCR, yet TCRdb's version contains in-frame clones alone and is incomplete. Found here are under 300,000 clones, 16% of them singletons; the top ten hold less than 0.09%. The sample comprised naive CD4+ T cells from blood. The origin of the receptors is a man aged 25-40 years with type 1 diabetes.

J is TRBJ2-1 and V is TRBV7-2; the D gene is possibly TRBD2 (6 bases). The CDR3 is made up of 14 amino acids. The V gene's germline CDR1 is SGHTA and CDR2 FQGNSA. V lost 5 bases and J lost 1, with 9 bases in between. CDR3 sequence (DNA): TGTGCCAGCAGCCGGGACTTGTCCTACAATGAGCAGTTCTTC. The encoded protein is CASSRDLSYNEQFF. Variable domain in full (rest from reference TRBV7-2 and TRBJ2-1): GAGVSQSPSNKVTEKGKDVELRCDPISGHTALYWYRQSLGQGLEFLIYFQGNSAPDKSGLPSDRFSAERTGGSVSTLTIQRTQQEDSAVYLCASSRDLSYNEQFFGPGTRLTVL.

The chain carries TRBV29-1 and TRBJ2-7; D call uncertain. The CDR3 covers 14 residues. Germline V lookup: CDR1 SQVTM, CDR2 ANQGSEA. V gave up 4 bases and J gave up 0 bases, with 13 bases separating them. This chain's CDR3 is CSVGLRTGSYEQYF. The CDR3 DNA reads TGCAGCGTTGGCCTTCGAACCGGCTCCTACGAGCAGTACTTC.

The chain employs TRBV4-2 and TRBJ2-2; TRBD2 aligns across 8 bases. Losses at the gene ends were 1 base for V and 5 bases for J; bases not matched to a gene: 12. The CDR3 has 18 amino acids. Germline CDR1 reads LGHNA; CDR2 reads YNFKEQ. This CDR3 is CASSQVNSGTLRTGELFF. CDR3 bases: TGTGCCAGCAGCCAAGTTAATAGCGGGACCTTGAGGACCGGGGAGCTGTTTTTT.

This clone has more than one count but fewer than ten. This chain links TRBV11-2 with TRBJ2-1, with no clear D. The germline V gene has CDR1 SGHAT and CDR2 FQNNGV. This CDR3 region has 11 residues. Trimming pared 7 bases from V and 4 bases from J, leaving 5 bases between. The CDR3 sequence: CASTSYNEQFF. The CDR3 nucleotides read TGTGCCAGCACCTCGTACAATGAGCAGTTCTTC. Full variable domain (missing parts from reference TRBV11-2 and TRBJ2-1): EAGVAQSPRYKIIEKRQSVAFWCNPISGHATLYWYQQILGQGPKLLIQFQNNGVVDDSQLPKDRFSAERLKGVDSTLKIQPAKLEDSAVYLCASTSYNEQFFGPGTRLTVL.

This clone appeared a few times. This sequence joins TRBV7-9 and TRBJ2-5, with 9 nucleotides matching TRBD1. The germline V gene has CDR1 SEHNR and CDR2 FQNEAQ (reference sequence). The CDR3 contains 14 residues. V gave up 8 bases and J gave up 3 bases; unmatched junction bases: 7. The CDR3 nucleotides read TGTGCCAGCCACACAGGGGGCCCGGAAGAGACCCAGTACTTC. Its translation is CASHTGGPEETQYF.

This clone was observed a handful of times. The J gene is TRBJ2-7, the V gene TRBV28, with a weak D call TRBD1 (5 bases). The CDR3 is 13 amino acids. V lost 4 bases to trimming and J lost 7 bases, with 14 bases between them. Germline values: CDR1 MDHEN, CDR2 SYDVKM. CDR3: CASSSTPRQEQYF. In DNA form, the CDR3 reads TGTGCCAGCAGTTCCACGCCTAGACAGGAGCAGTACTTC. The variable domain in full, completed from reference TRBV28 and TRBJ2-7, reads DVKVTQSSRYLVKRTGEKVFLECVQDMDHENMFWYRQDPGLGLRLIYFSYDVKMKEKGDIPEGYSVSREKKERFSLILESASTNQTSMYLCASSSTPRQEQYFGPGTRLTVT.

This clone was detected only a few times. The genes are TRBV29-1 and TRBJ1-5; D gene ambiguous. The germline V gene has CDR1 SQVTM and CDR2 ANQGSEA. Trimming took 7 bases from V and 6 from J, leaving 13 bases between them. The CDR3 extends over 12 amino acids. CDR3 nucleotide sequence: TGCAGCGGCGGGGAGGGAAGTCAGCCCCAGCATTTT. Its translation: CSGGEGSQPQHF. Based on the CDR3 plus reference TRBV29-1 and TRBJ1-5, the full variable domain is SAVISQKPSRDICQRGTSLTIQCQVDSQVTMMFWYRQQPGQSLTLIATANQGSEATYESGFVIDKFPISRPNLTFSTLTVSNMSPEDSSIYLCSGGEGSQPQHFGDGTRLSIL.

This chain uses TRBV19 with TRBJ2-1, with unresolved D. Trimming stripped 4 bases from V and 1 base from J, with 8 bases between. CDR3 length: 14 residues. The germline V gene has CDR1 LNHDA and CDR2 SQIVND (reference sequence). The CDR3 sequence: CASSSVSSYNEQFF. The CDR3 nucleotides are TGTGCCAGTAGTAGTGTGTCGTCCTACAATGAGCAGTTCTTC.

The V and J genes are TRBV18 and TRBJ1-1, with TRBD1 as a possible D gene (5 bases). Trimming removed 4 bases from V and 3 bases from J, with 9 bases in between. The CDR3 has 13 amino acids. The V gene's germline CDR1 is KGHSH and CDR2 LQKENI. CDR3 sequence reads: CASSQGLDTEAFF. The CDR3 DNA follows: TGTGCCAGCTCACAGGGGCTGGACACTGAAGCTTTCTTT.

This clone was seen only a few times. This chain uses TRBV30 with TRBJ2-5; D is possibly TRBD2 (5 bases). Between the trimmed V and J ends, which lost 3 bases and 1 base, there was a span of 15 bases. CDR1 and CDR2 from the germline V gene are GTSNPN and SVGIG (reference sequence). This CDR3 comprises 15 residues. The CDR3 DNA reads as TGTGCCTGGAGCTCCCGAGGACTGACCCAAGAGACCCAGTACTTC. Translating gives CAWSSRGLTQETQYF.

Only a few counts were recorded for this clone. For the CDR3, the DNA is TGCAGCGTTGAACGGACAGGGGCGTATGGCTACACCTTC. Its translation: CSVERTGAYGYTF. The chain carries TRBV29-1 and TRBJ1-2; 9 nucleotides agree with TRBD1. This CDR3 is built from 13 residues. V shed 2 bases and J 5 bases; nucleotides not matched to a gene: 3. The germline gives CDR1 SQVTM, CDR2 ANQGSEA.

The chain links TRBV6-6 to TRBJ2-1; maybe TRBD1 (5 bases). The CDR3 contains 13 residues. Germline CDR1 is MNHNY and CDR2 is SVGAGI (reference sequence). V gave up 5 bases and J gave up 4 bases, with 9 bases separating them. As DNA, the CDR3 is TGTGCCAGCAGTAATAGGGGTTACAATGAGCAGTTCTTC. Translated: CASSNRGYNEQFF.

The V gene is TRBV5-1, the J gene TRBJ2-1; D perhaps matches TRBD2 (6 bases). Trimming pared 0 bases from V and 8 bases from J, leaving 9 bases between. The CDR3 length is 13 residues. Germline CDR1 and CDR2: SGHRS and YFSETQ. As DNA, the CDR3 is TGCGCCAGCAGCTTGGCCACTAGCTATGAGCAGTTCTTC. Translating it yields CASSLATSYEQFF.

This clone has just a few counts. V gene TRBV13 combines with J gene TRBJ2-7; D gene unclear. Trimming took off 4 bases at V and 3 bases at J, with 7 bases between the two ends. This CDR3 contains 12 residues. CDR1 is PRHDT, CDR2 FYEKMQ, per germline (reference sequence). CDR3 DNA: TGTGCCAGCAGCTCCAAGGGCTACGAGCAGTACTTC. This codes for CASSSKGYEQYF.

This clone was counted only a few times. This specimen includes other DNA sequences encoding the same CDR3. The rearrangement links TRBV18 to TRBJ2-2; the D is unclear. CDR3 length: 13 residues. In germline, CDR1 is KGHSH, CDR2 LQKENI. The V end lost 2 bases, the J end lost 2 bases, and 3 bases lay between the germline ends. Written as DNA, the CDR3 is TGTGCCAGCTCACCAGCCAACACCGGGGAGCTGTTTTTT. Translating gives CASSPANTGELFF.

The gene calls are TRBV9 and TRBJ1-5; maybe TRBD1 (5 bases). There are 13 residues in the CDR3. Trimming stripped 3 bases from V and 7 bases from J, with 11 bases between. The germline gives CDR1 SGDLS, CDR2 YYNGEE. The CDR3 DNA follows: TGTGCCAGCAGCGAACAGGATGGCCAGCCCCAGCATTTT. Translated: CASSEQDGQPQHF.

This clone is a singleton in its sample. The chain carries TRBV5-6 and TRBJ2-1; D may be TRBD1 (6 bases). The length of the CDR3 is 14 residues. Trimming removed 2 bases from V and 15 bases from J, with 21 bases in between. Germline loops: CDR1 SGHDT, CDR2 YYEEEE. The CDR3 region has the DNA TGTGCCAGCAGCTTACCGGGGACACAGGGTACCTGGTTCTTC. It encodes CASSLPGTQGTWFF.

In this sample, this clone turned up a few times. V is TRBV28 and J is TRBJ2-7; tentatively, D is TRBD1 or TRBD2 (5 bases each). The CDR3 sequence is 14 residues long. Trimming shortened V by 5 bases and J by 3 bases, and 14 bases separated the two germline ends. CDR1 is MDHEN, CDR2 SYDVKM, per germline. The CDR3 loop is CASSPGTFGYEQYF. For the CDR3, the DNA is TGTGCCAGCAGTCCCGGGACGTTCGGCTACGAGCAGTACTTC.

The CDR3 DNA sequence: TGTGCCAGCAGCGTTAGCCCAGACCAAGAGACCCAGTACTTC. Protein sequence: CASSVSPDQETQYF. The chain recombines TRBV9 with TRBJ2-5, with D unclear. The CDR3 is 14 amino acids. Germline V gene lookup returns CDR1 SGDLS and CDR2 YYNGEE. V was shortened by 2 bases and J by 0 bases, with 8 bases between the two germline ends.

The gene calls are TRBV10-3 and TRBJ1-1; TRBD1 might be the D (6 bases). Germline values: CDR1 ENHRY, CDR2 SYGVKD. This CDR3 contains 15 residues. V lost 6 bases and J 4 bases, leaving 18 bases between the germline ends. CDR3 in DNA: TGTGCCATCAGCTCCCTTACAGGGAAGGGCACTGAAGCTTTCTTT. This encodes CAISSLTGKGTEAFF.

The sample holds a few counts of this clone. V gene TRBV4-2 combines with J gene TRBJ1-2; D not resolved. V was pared by 2 bases and J by 3 bases, with 7 bases between. CDR1 and CDR2 from the germline V gene are LGHNA and YNFKEQ. This CDR3 has 13 amino acids. CDR3 in amino acids: CASSQRPDYGYTF. The CDR3 coding sequence is TGTGCCAGCAGCCAAAGACCCGACTATGGCTACACCTTC.

The chain is built from TRBV30 and TRBJ2-1, with 7 positions matching TRBD2. V trimming: 2 bases; J trimming: 2 bases; junction bases outside the gene matches: 9. Germline V gene sequence: CDR1 GTSNPN, CDR2 SVGIG (reference sequence). CDR3 length: 16 amino acids. The CDR3 loop is CAWSPPLAAAYNEQFF. In DNA, the CDR3 is TGTGCCTGGAGTCCCCCGCTAGCGGCCGCCTACAATGAGCAGTTCTTC.

This clone was picked up a small number of times. The chain uses TRBV29-1 and TRBJ2-1, with 9 bases identical to TRBD2. The V and J ends lost 6 bases and 7 bases, in that order; junction bases with no gene match: 7. Germline loops: CDR1 SQVTM, CDR2 ANQGSEA. The CDR3 runs 13 residues. CDR3 amino acids: CSVIAGVENEQFF. The CDR3 nucleotides read TGCAGCGTCATAGCGGGAGTGGAAAATGAGCAGTTCTTC.

The gene calls are TRBV4-3 and TRBJ2-2; D possibly corresponds to TRBD1 (5 bases). CDR1 and CDR2 (germline): LGHNA, YSLEER. With 0 bases removed from V and 7 bases from J, the gap between germline ends came to 9 bases. The CDR3 sequence is 14 residues long. CDR3 DNA: TGCGCCAGCAGCCAAGACCACAGGAACGGGGAGCTGTTTTTT. Amino acids: CASSQDHRNGELFF.

The rearrangement uses TRBV5-4 and TRBJ2-1; TRBD1 is a possible D gene (5 bases). CDR1 SGHNT and CDR2 YYREEE come from the germline V gene (reference sequence). The CDR3 totals 16 residues. The V end was cut by 0 bases, the J end by 5 bases, with 15 bases between. The CDR3 spells CASSLAGILANNEQFF. The CDR3 nucleotides read TGTGCCAGCAGCTTGGCAGGGATTTTGGCCAACAATGAGCAGTTCTTC. The complete variable domain, with remaining parts taken from reference TRBV5-4 and TRBJ2-1, reads ETGVTQSPTHLIKTRGQQVTLRCSSQSGHNTVSWYQQALGQGPQFIFQYYREEENGRGNFPPRFSGLQFPNYSSELNVNALELDDSALYLCASSLAGILANNEQFFGPGTRLTVL.

The sample holds a few counts of this clone. The rearrangement uses TRBV5-1 and TRBJ2-7; 8 nucleotides align to TRBD1. CDR1 and CDR2 from the germline V gene are SGHRS and YFSETQ. This CDR3 contains 13 residues. The ends lost 4 bases at V and 3 bases at J; junction bases unmatched: 3. The CDR3 reads CASSRGQVYEQYF. For the CDR3, the DNA is TGCGCCAGCAGCCGGGGACAGGTCTACGAGCAGTACTTC.

J is TRBJ2-7 and V is TRBV15, with 9 bases matching TRBD1. The CDR3 extends over 15 amino acids. Losses at the gene ends were 2 bases for V and 5 bases for J; bases not matched to a gene: 7. Germline V lookup: CDR1 LNHNV, CDR2 YYDKDF (reference sequence). CDR3 sequence reads: CATSRRGQGSNEQYF. The CDR3 DNA reads TGTGCCACCAGCAGACGCGGACAGGGGTCCAACGAGCAGTACTTC. The whole variable domain, remainder taken from reference TRBV15 and TRBJ2-7, is DAMVIQNPRYQVTQFGKPVTLSCSQTLNHNVMYWYQQKSSQAPKLLFHYYDKDFNNEADTPDNFQSRRPNTSFCFLDIRSPGLGDTAMYLCATSRRGQGSNEQYFGPGTRLTVT.

This clone was observed a few times. The gene calls are TRBV15 and TRBJ2-7, with D possibly matching TRBD1 (6 bases). Trimming cost V 4 bases and J 1 base, with 8 bases left between them. The germline V gene encodes CDR1 LNHNV and CDR2 YYDKDF (reference sequence). The CDR3 is 13 amino acids. In DNA form, the CDR3 reads TGTGCCACCAGCATTGACAGGTCCTACGAGCAGTACTTC. Translation gives CATSIDRSYEQYF.

This clone has more than one count but fewer than ten. V is TRBV9 and J is TRBJ2-7; D unresolved. CDR3 size: 15 residues. Trimming removed 1 base at V and 2 bases at J, with 13 bases between. In germline, CDR1 is SGDLS, CDR2 YYNGEE. As DNA, the CDR3 is TGTGCCAGCAGCGTATACGGAGCCGCAACCTACGAGCAGTACTTC. Translated: CASSVYGAATYEQYF.

This chain uses TRBV6-5 with TRBJ2-1; 8 nucleotides line up with TRBD1. CDR3 size: 15 residues. Germline V gene lookup returns CDR1 MNHEY and CDR2 SVGAGI. V shed 6 bases and J 6 bases; nucleotides not matched to a gene: 10. CDR3 sequence: CASSFQGAQLNEQFF. The CDR3 region has the DNA TGTGCCAGCAGCTTTCAGGGGGCGCAGCTCAATGAGCAGTTCTTC.

This chain links TRBV4-2 with TRBJ1-1; TRBD1 matches 9 bases. The CDR3 contains 17 residues. CDR1 LGHNA and CDR2 YNFKEQ come from the germline V gene. V gave up 3 bases and J gave up 1 base; unmatched junction bases: 9. The CDR3 loop reads CASSHPTGGAGNTEAFF. CDR3 bases: TGTGCCAGCAGCCATCCCACAGGGGGCGCCGGGAACACTGAAGCTTTCTTT.